The next 5 T cell receptor beta chains were all read from a single sample in a study of T cell responses to AZD1222 COVID-19 vaccine. Some clones are missing from TCRdb's copy, which holds only in-frame ones; the method was immunoSEQ multiplex PCR. The profile shows over 85,000 clones, approximately 90% of them singletons. The sample here was peripheral blood, taken on day 0 of AZD1222 vaccination. The source is an adult in good health.

The V and J genes are TRBV29-1 and TRBJ1-2; 8 bases are a match to TRBD1. The V and J ends lost 7 bases and 3 bases, in that order; junction bases with no gene match: 4. This CDR3 contains 12 residues. The germline CDR1 and CDR2 sequences are SQVTM and ANQGSEA. The CDR3 DNA follows: TGCAGCGGAACGACAGGGGACTATGGCTACACCTTC. This translates into CSGTTGDYGYTF.

This chain links TRBV4-3 with TRBJ1-2, with TRBD1 matching 7 bases. Germline assignment: CDR1 LGHNA and CDR2 YSLEER. CDR3 length: 15 amino acids. The J segment lost 5 bases and the V segment lost 0 bases, leaving 6 bases of the junction unmatched. The CDR3 region has the DNA TGCGCCAGCAGCCAAGATGCGGGACAGCTATATGGCTACACCTTC. It yields the protein CASSQDAGQLYGYTF.

CDR3 nucleotides: TGTGCCAGTAGTACGCAACTAGCGGGATCCTACGAGCAGTACTTC. Its protein product is CASSTQLAGSYEQYF. The V gene is TRBV19, the J gene TRBJ2-7; TRBD2 aligns across 10 bases. V was clipped by 4 bases and J by 1 base; unmatched bases: 4. The germline V gene has CDR1 LNHDA and CDR2 SQIVND (reference sequence). The CDR3 extends over 15 amino acids.

This sequence joins TRBV4-2 and TRBJ1-1; a possible D gene is TRBD1 (5 bases). Trimming stripped 1 base from V and 4 bases from J, with 16 bases between. Germline-derived CDR1 and CDR2 are LGHNA and YNFKEQ. CDR3 size: 16 residues. This chain's CDR3 is CASSQVPVTGATEAFF. In DNA form, the CDR3 reads TGTGCCAGCAGCCAAGTCCCAGTGACCGGGGCCACTGAAGCTTTCTTT.

J is TRBJ2-5 and V is TRBV6-5, with D unresolved. The CDR3 has 14 amino acids. CDR1 and CDR2 (germline): MNHEY, SVGAGI. V lost 6 bases, J lost 4 bases, and 15 bases lay in between. The CDR3 DNA sequence: TGTGCCAGCAGCTACCAGAGACTGATAGAGACCCAGTACTTC. Translated: CASSYQRLIETQYF.